This is a list of T cell receptor beta chains from one sample in a study of OX40 agonist ivuxolimab in advanced cancers. The table came from immunoSEQ multiplex PCR; TCRdb's copy has only in-frame clones and leaves some out. This sample has 60,000 to 65,000 clones; approximately 84% occur once, and the top ten carry around 10%. The specimen was CD4+ or CD8+ T cells sorted from blood, collected in a trial of the OX40 agonist ivuxolimab. The receptor set was obtained from an adult with an advanced solid tumor such as melanoma, head and neck, liver or kidney cancer. The CDR3 runs from the conserved cysteine through the conserved F or W. The D gene is left open where the match is weak. Clone size is given for some rows only: seen once, a few or many times, or a class if the clone is expanded.

.,TRBJ2-3,.,16,TRBV19,CASSMGSASPWDTQYF,TGTGCCAGTAGTATGGGTAGCGCGTCCCCCTGGGATACGCAGTATTTT
.,TRBJ2-7,.,14,TRBV7-2,CASSLQGIGYEQYF,TGTGCCAGCAGCTTACAGGGAATTGGCTACGAGCAGTACTTC
.,TRBJ2-1,.,14,TRBV6-1,CASSTGLGHNEQFF,TGTGCCAGCAGTACTGGACTGGGCCACAATGAGCAGTTCTTC
.,TRBJ2-7,TRBD1,14,TRBV7-8,CASSLEDRLHEQYF,TGTGCCAGCAGCTTAGAGGACAGGCTCCACGAGCAGTACTTC
.,TRBJ1-6,.,16,TRBV5-1,CASSLVVGGDNSPLHF,TGCGCCAGCAGCTTGGTGGTTGGCGGAGATAATTCACCCCTCCACTTT
.,TRBJ1-2,.,16,TRBV13,CASSLASGGVSGGYTF,TGTGCCAGCAGCTTAGCCTCGGGGGGGGTTTCGGGAGGCTACACCTTC
once,TRBJ1-1,TRBD1,15,TRBV18,CASSPGQGSNTEAFF,TGTGCCAGCTCACCAGGACAGGGATCGAACACTGAAGCTTTCTTT
.,TRBJ2-1,.,15,TRBV7-2,CASSLAGSSYNEQFF,TGTGCCAGCAGCTTAGCAGGTAGCTCCTACAATGAGCAGTTCTTC
.,TRBJ2-7,.,15,TRBV4-1,CASSQDPGRGKEQYF,TGCGCCAGCAGCCAAGATCCGGGCAGGGGTAAAGAGCAGTACTTC
.,TRBJ2-7,.,12,TRBV7-9,CASSLLRNEQYF,TGTGCCAGCAGCTTATTGCGGAACGAGCAGTACTTC
.,TRBJ2-1,TRBD2,16,TRBV15,CATSRGGLAGNNEQFF,TGTGCCACCAGCAGAGGTGGACTAGCGGGGAACAATGAGCAGTTCTTC
.,TRBJ2-2,.,13,TRBV2,CASSETGIGELFF,TGTGCCAGCAGTGAAACGGGAATCGGGGAGCTGTTTTTT
.,TRBJ2-3,.,13,TRBV7-3,CASSLGRADTQYF,TGTGCCAGCAGCTTAGGTCGGGCAGATACGCAGTATTTT
.,TRBJ2-1,.,13,TRBV10-3,CAISPAGDNEQFF,TGTGCCATCAGCCCGGCCGGGGACAATGAGCAGTTCTTC
.,TRBJ1-3,.,16,TRBV2,CASRESLGGLANTIYF,TGTGCCAGCAGAGAGTCGTTGGGGGGGCTGGCAAACACCATATATTTT
.,TRBJ2-1,.,13,TRBV10-3,CAISGPLANEQFF,TGTGCCATCAGTGGGCCCCTAGCGAATGAGCAGTTCTTC
.,TRBJ1-2,TRBD1,13,TRBV11-2,CASSPRDSSGYTF,TGTGCCAGCAGCCCACGGGACAGTTCAGGCTACACCTTC
.,TRBJ2-7,TRBD1,13,TRBV7-6,CASSSGTGTEQYF,TGTGCCAGCAGCTCCGGGACAGGGACCGAGCAGTACTTC
.,TRBJ2-3,.,13,TRBV5-1,CASSVGHGDTQYF,TGCGCCAGCAGCGTCGGCCACGGAGATACGCAGTATTTT
.,TRBJ2-2,TRBD1,16,TRBV25-1,CASSELGTGRTGELFF,TGTGCCAGCAGTGAATTGGGGACAGGGCGGACCGGGGAGCTGTTTTTT
.,TRBJ2-5,.,11,TRBV14,CASSQFETQYF,TGTGCCAGCAGCCAATTTGAGACCCAGTACTTC